Below, 8 T cell receptor beta chains from the same sample are listed, as sequenced in a study of shared clonotypes between healthy human individuals. Produced via immunoSEQ multiplex PCR; TCRdb's table is partial and in-frame only. The sample yields a few million clones, approximately 93% seen once. The sequencing input was naive CD4+ T cells from PBMCs. As for subset: CD45RA+ positively selected. Source of these receptors: a man aged 18-30 years in good health. Some clones in this sample may be carry-over from other donors' samples.

V is TRBV28 and J is TRBJ2-7, with 7 bases lining up with TRBD1. The CDR3 has 14 amino acids. Germline-derived CDR1 and CDR2 are MDHEN and SYDVKM. The V and J ends lost 6 bases and 9 bases, in that order; junction bases with no gene match: 14. CDR3 nucleotides: TGTGCCAGCAGCCGGGGACAGAGCCGGCCTGCGCAGTACTTC. It is translated as CASSRGQSRPAQYF.

Comments on this clone: This sample also contains other DNA sequences that code for the same CDR3. The CDR3 is CASSQHDRSNQPQHF. The CDR3 DNA is TGTGCCAGCAGCCAGCATGACAGAAGCAATCAGCCCCAGCATTTT. The chain is built from TRBV4-2 and TRBJ1-5, with TRBD1 as a possible D gene (5 bases). The CDR3 loop spans 15 amino acids. V lost 3 bases to trimming and J lost 1 base, with 10 bases between them. Germline-derived CDR1 and CDR2 are LGHNA and YNFKEQ.

The chain uses TRBV19 and TRBJ2-5, with no clear D. V was clipped by 2 bases and J by 0 bases, with 16 bases between them. The CDR3 is 17 amino acids. Germline V CDR1 and CDR2: LNHDA, SQIVND (reference sequence). CDR3 in amino acids: CASSINAGNRYQETQYF. CDR3 sequence (DNA): TGTGCCAGTAGTATAAATGCTGGCAATAGGTACCAAGAGACCCAGTACTTC.

This clone was found once. This sequence joins TRBV6-5 and TRBJ2-5; TRBD1 matches at 8 bases. Losses at the gene ends were 0 bases for V and 1 base for J; bases not matched to a gene: 1. The CDR3 consists of 15 residues. CDR1 is MNHEY and CDR2 is SVGAGI in the germline V gene. CDR3 region: CASSYSGQGQETQYF. The CDR3 region has the DNA TGTGCCAGCAGTTACTCTGGACAGGGCCAAGAGACCCAGTACTTC.

The table lists this clone with a few counts. The chain carries TRBV6-5 and TRBJ1-4, with a weak D call TRBD1 (6 bases). The germline CDR1 and CDR2 sequences are MNHEY and SVGAGI. V was shortened by 6 bases and J by 3 bases, with 14 bases between the two germline ends. The CDR3 length is 15 residues. The CDR3 DNA reads as TGTGCCAGCAGCTCCCCAGGGGCGGCTAATGAAAAACTGTTTTTT. Translating it yields CASSSPGAANEKLFF.

The V gene is TRBV7-3, the J gene TRBJ2-4, with 7 bases lining up with TRBD2. CDR3 length: 14 amino acids. From germline, CDR1 is SGHTA and CDR2 FQGTGA. Losses at the gene ends were 2 bases for V and 9 bases for J; bases not matched to a gene: 7. Here the CDR3 DNA reads TGTGCCAGCAGCTTAGCGGGAGCCGGCGCCATTCAGTACTTC. It yields the protein CASSLAGAGAIQYF.

Notes on this clone: Additional DNA sequences in this sample encode the identical CDR3. The chain uses TRBV6-5 and TRBJ1-2; D not resolved. The CDR3 sequence is 12 residues long. The germline V gene has CDR1 MNHEY and CDR2 SVGAGI. Trimming took 2 bases from V and 8 from J, leaving 9 bases between them. The CDR3 bases are TGTGCCAGCAGTTACGGGGTTGGCGGCTACACCTTC. Amino acid sequence: CASSYGVGGYTF.

For this clone: This may arise from a read error, as a much more abundant clone is one base away. This sample also contains other DNA sequences that code for the same CDR3. The chain recombines TRBV5-4 with TRBJ1-1, with D unresolved. Germline V CDR1 and CDR2: SGHNT, YYREEE (reference sequence). There are 11 residues in the CDR3. V dropped 2 bases and J dropped 2 bases, with 1 base sitting between them. The CDR3 protein is CASSLNTEAFF. The CDR3 nucleotides are TGTGCCAGCAGCTTAAACACTGAAGCTTTCTTT.